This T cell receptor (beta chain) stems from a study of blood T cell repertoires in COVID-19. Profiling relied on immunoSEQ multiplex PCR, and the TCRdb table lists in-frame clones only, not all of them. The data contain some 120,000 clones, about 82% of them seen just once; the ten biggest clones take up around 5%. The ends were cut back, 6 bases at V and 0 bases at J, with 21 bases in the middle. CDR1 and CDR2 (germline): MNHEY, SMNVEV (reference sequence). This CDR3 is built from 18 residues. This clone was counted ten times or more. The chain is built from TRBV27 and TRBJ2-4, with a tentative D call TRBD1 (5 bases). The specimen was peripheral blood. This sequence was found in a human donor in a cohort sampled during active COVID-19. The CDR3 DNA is TGTGCCAGCAGCGAGACCGATGACCGACAGAAAGCCAAAAACATTCAGTACTTC. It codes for CASSETDDRQKAKNIQYF.